The 17 T cell receptor beta chains given below trace back to one sample, sequenced in a study of shared clonotypes between healthy human individuals. Data came from immunoSEQ multiplex PCR; TCRdb stores just in-frame clones and leaves some out. The sample holds roughly 2,300,000 clones, 85% to 95% seen once. What was sequenced was naive CD4+ T cells from PBMCs. Subset defined: CD45RA+ positively selected. These receptors all stem from a man between 18 and 35 years old in good health. Some clones in this sample may be carry-over from other donors' samples.

The chain has TRBV5-1 and TRBJ2-7; D is ambiguous. Trimming shortened V by 0 bases and J by 2 bases, and 12 bases separated the two germline ends. Germline CDR1 and CDR2: SGHRS and YFSETQ. CDR3 length: 15 residues. The chain's CDR3 is CASSLADGRTYEQYF. CDR3 coding DNA: TGCGCCAGCAGCTTGGCCGATGGACGCACCTACGAGCAGTACTTC.

The chain joins TRBV19 to TRBJ2-2; 8 nucleotides align to TRBD2. The CDR3 runs to 13 residues. V dropped 6 bases and J dropped 7; count of bases not matched to a gene: 4. Germline values: CDR1 LNHDA, CDR2 SQIVND (reference sequence). CDR3: CASSGGVSGELFF. The CDR3 coding sequence is TGTGCCAGTAGCGGGGGGGTTAGCGGGGAGCTGTTTTTT.

This chain links TRBV28 with TRBJ1-2; D gene unclear. Deletions cut 7 bases from V and 2 bases from J, with 14 bases between. The CDR3 sequence is 14 residues long. CDR1 is MDHEN and CDR2 is SYDVKM in the germline V gene. In DNA, the CDR3 is TGTGCCAGCACCTCTCCGGGAGGGAACTATGGCTACACCTTC. Its translation is CASTSPGGNYGYTF.

The rearrangement uses TRBV25-1 and TRBJ2-1; 9 bases fit TRBD1. Per the germline V gene, CDR1 is MGHDK and CDR2 is SYGVNS. The CDR3 totals 14 residues. The V and J ends lost 4 bases and 7 bases, in that order; junction bases with no gene match: 5. The CDR3 nucleotides read TGTGCCAGCAGTGTAGCACAGGGGGCTAATGAGCAGTTCTTC. Translated, it gives CASSVAQGANEQFF.

The chain couples TRBV28 to TRBJ2-3; a weak D match, TRBD1 (6 bases). V lost 6 bases and J lost 6, with 16 bases in between. Germline lookup yields CDR1 MDHEN and CDR2 SYDVKM. The CDR3 has 14 residues. The CDR3 DNA reads as TGTGCCAGCAGCTTACAGGGAATCAGGGATACGCAGTATTTT. Protein product: CASSLQGIRDTQYF.

This clone was counted between two and nine times. Other DNA sequences in the sample encode the same CDR3. This chain links TRBV5-1 with TRBJ1-1; unclear D gene. The CDR3 spans 12 residues. Germline V CDR1 and CDR2: SGHRS, YFSETQ. The V end lost 4 bases, the J end lost 1 base, and 5 bases lay between the germline ends. CDR3 DNA sequence: TGCGCCAGCAGCCTACAGAACACTGAAGCTTTCTTT. As protein: CASSLQNTEAFF.

The chain is built from TRBV28 and TRBJ1-1; 9 positions agree with TRBD1. The trim removed 6 bases at V and 4 bases at J, leaving 6 bases unmatched. This CDR3 spans 14 amino acids. Germline CDR1 reads MDHEN; CDR2 reads SYDVKM. The chain's CDR3 is CASRGTGWVTEAFF. The CDR3 coding sequence is TGTGCCAGCAGGGGGACAGGGTGGGTCACTGAAGCTTTCTTT.

The V call is TRBV5-1, the J call TRBJ2-7; D possibly uses TRBD1 or TRBD2 (5 bases each). This CDR3 has 13 amino acids. Germline assignment: CDR1 SGHRS and CDR2 YFSETQ. V was shortened by 4 bases and J by 0 bases, with 8 bases between the two germline ends. The chain's CDR3 is CASSRDLSYEQYF. CDR3 in DNA: TGCGCCAGCAGCCGGGACCTCTCCTACGAGCAGTACTTC.

This clone was seen just once. The chain couples TRBV7-8 to TRBJ2-4; 8 bases fit TRBD2. Per germline, CDR1 SGHVS and CDR2 FQNEAQ. The CDR3 length is 18 residues. Trimming took 7 bases from V and 3 from J; bases not matched to a gene: 17. Here the CDR3 reads CASTDITGGQGDKNIQYF. The CDR3 bases are TGTGCCAGCACCGATATCACGGGGGGGCAGGGAGACAAAAACATTCAGTACTTC.

The chain combines TRBV28 with TRBJ2-5; 8 nucleotides match TRBD2. The V and J ends lost 5 bases and 4 bases, in that order; junction bases with no gene match: 3. CDR3 length: 13 residues. Germline CDR1 MDHEN, CDR2 SYDVKM. The CDR3 DNA is TGTGCCAGCAGTGGGAGCGGGAGAGAGACCCAGTACTTC. Its translation is CASSGSGRETQYF.

CDR3 amino acids: CASSLGAAAGDTEAFF. The CDR3 DNA is TGTGCCAGCAGCTTGGGGGCGGCGGCGGGGGACACTGAAGCTTTCTTT. The rearrangement uses TRBV5-4 and TRBJ1-1, with a weak D call TRBD1 (5 bases). This CDR3 region has 16 residues. V gave up 0 bases and J gave up 3 bases, with 15 bases separating them. CDR1 is SGHNT, CDR2 YYREEE, per germline (reference sequence).

Worth noting for this clone: The same CDR3 can be traced to other DNA sequences in this sample. This sequence joins TRBV7-2 and TRBJ2-2; D might be TRBD1 (6 bases). This CDR3 has 13 residues. Trimming shortened V by 2 bases and J by 5 bases, and 6 bases separated the two germline ends. Germline V gene sequence: CDR1 SGHTA, CDR2 FQGNSA. The CDR3 sequence is CASSLRGTGELFF. The CDR3 DNA follows: TGTGCCAGCAGCTTAAGGGGGACCGGGGAGCTGTTTTTT.

The genes are TRBV7-3 and TRBJ2-3; 9 bases map to TRBD2. V gave up 5 bases and J gave up 3 bases; unmatched junction bases: 6. Germline V gene data show CDR1 as SGHTA and CDR2 as FQGTGA. The CDR3 is 15 residues long. In DNA form, the CDR3 reads TGTGCCAGCAGCCCCCGCGGGAGGGGGACAGATACGCAGTATTTT. Protein product: CASSPRGRGTDTQYF.

The chain has TRBV28 and TRBJ1-5; D is perhaps TRBD1 (5 bases). CDR3 length: 13 amino acids. The germline V gene encodes CDR1 MDHEN and CDR2 SYDVKM. Deletions cut 6 bases from V and 5 bases from J, with 11 bases between. CDR3 nucleotide sequence: TGTGCCAGCAGGCAGACAGCCTATCAGCCCCAGCATTTT. As protein: CASRQTAYQPQHF.

The chain has TRBV2 and TRBJ1-2; possibly TRBD1 for D (5 bases). CDR1 is SNHLY, CDR2 FYNNEI, per germline. V was shortened by 4 bases and J by 2 bases, with 14 bases between the two germline ends. This CDR3 is built from 15 residues. The CDR3 DNA reads as TGTGCCAGCAGTGGTCCCGGGACGGTGAACTATGGCTACACCTTC. Protein sequence: CASSGPGTVNYGYTF.

This chain uses TRBV28 with TRBJ2-2, with D perhaps matching TRBD1 or TRBD2 (5 bases each). V was cut by 4 bases and J by 7 bases, with 19 bases left in between. Germline V gene lookup returns CDR1 MDHEN and CDR2 SYDVKM. The CDR3 extends over 16 amino acids. The DNA for the CDR3 is TGTGCCAGCAGTTGGGACCCCGGAGCTAAGGGCGGGGAGCTGTTTTTT. Translation: CASSWDPGAKGGELFF.

The V gene is TRBV28, the J gene TRBJ2-7; D is tentatively TRBD1 or TRBD2 (5 bases each). This CDR3 region has 15 residues. Trimming cost V 7 bases and J 2 bases, with 18 bases left between them. Germline loops: CDR1 MDHEN, CDR2 SYDVKM. The CDR3 DNA reads as TGTGCCAGCACCCCCAGAGGGCACAGGCCCTACGAGCAGTACTTC. Protein product: CASTPRGHRPYEQYF.